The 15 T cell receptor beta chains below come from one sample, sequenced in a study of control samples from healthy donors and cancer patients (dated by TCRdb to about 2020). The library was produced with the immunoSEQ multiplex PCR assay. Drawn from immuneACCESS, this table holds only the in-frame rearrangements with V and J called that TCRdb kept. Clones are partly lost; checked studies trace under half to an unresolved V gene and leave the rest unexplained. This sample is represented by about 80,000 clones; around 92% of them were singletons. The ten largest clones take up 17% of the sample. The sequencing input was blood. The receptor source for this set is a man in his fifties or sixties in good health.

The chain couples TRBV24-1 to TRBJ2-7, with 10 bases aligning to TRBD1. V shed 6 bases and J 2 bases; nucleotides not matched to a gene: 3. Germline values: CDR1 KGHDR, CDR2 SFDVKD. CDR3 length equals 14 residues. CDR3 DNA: TGTGCCACCAGTCCGGGACAGGGGACCTACGAGCAGTACTTC. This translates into CATSPGQGTYEQYF.

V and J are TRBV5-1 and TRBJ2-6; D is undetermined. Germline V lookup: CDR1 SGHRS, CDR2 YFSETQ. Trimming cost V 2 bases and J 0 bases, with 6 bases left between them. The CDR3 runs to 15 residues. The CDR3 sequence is CASSFRNSGANVLTF. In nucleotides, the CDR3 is TGCGCCAGCAGCTTTAGAAACTCTGGGGCCAACGTCCTGACTTTC.

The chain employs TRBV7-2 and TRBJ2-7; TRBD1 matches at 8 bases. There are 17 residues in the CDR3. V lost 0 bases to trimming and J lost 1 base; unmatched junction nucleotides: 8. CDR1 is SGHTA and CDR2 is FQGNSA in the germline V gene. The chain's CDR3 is CASSLAGTGAGSYEQYF. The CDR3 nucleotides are TGTGCCAGCAGCTTAGCGGGGACAGGAGCAGGGTCCTACGAGCAGTACTTC.

CDR3 sequence: CAWSKPPGTSGVYTGELFF. The CDR3 region has the DNA TGTGCCTGGAGTAAACCTCCCGGGACTAGCGGGGTGTACACCGGGGAGCTGTTTTTT. The chain uses TRBV30 and TRBJ2-2; TRBD2 matches at 13 bases. Germline V gene sequence: CDR1 GTSNPN, CDR2 SVGIG (reference sequence). The CDR3 length is 19 residues. V lost 2 bases and J lost 3; bases outside the gene matches: 12. Full variable domain (outside the CDR3, taken from reference TRBV30 and TRBJ2-2): SQTIHQWPATLVQPVGSPLSLECTVEGTSNPNLYWYRQAAGRGLQLLFYSVGIGQISSEVPQNLSASRPQDRQFILSSKKLLLSDSGFYLCAWSKPPGTSGVYTGELFFGEGSRLTVL.

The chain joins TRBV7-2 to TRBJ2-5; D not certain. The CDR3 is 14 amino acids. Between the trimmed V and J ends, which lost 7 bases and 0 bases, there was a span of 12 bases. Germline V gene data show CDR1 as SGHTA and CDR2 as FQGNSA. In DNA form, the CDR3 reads TGTGCCAGCACTTCACAGATGTACCAAGAGACCCAGTACTTC. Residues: CASTSQMYQETQYF.

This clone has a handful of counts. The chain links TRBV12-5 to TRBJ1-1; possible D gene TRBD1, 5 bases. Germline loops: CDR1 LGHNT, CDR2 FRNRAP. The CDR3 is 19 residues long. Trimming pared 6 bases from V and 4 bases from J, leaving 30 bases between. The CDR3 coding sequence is TGTGCTAGTGGGGCCAAACCTACCGGGGCCTCCAACCTCATCACTGAAGCTTTCTTT. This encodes CASGAKPTGASNLITEAFF. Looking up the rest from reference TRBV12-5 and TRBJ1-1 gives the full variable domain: DARVTQTPRHKVTEMGQEVTMRCQPILGHNTVFWYRQTMMQGLELLAYFRNRAPLDDSGMPKDRFSAEMPDATLATLKIQPSEPRDSAVYFCASGAKPTGASNLITEAFFGQGTRLTVV.

CDR3 region: CASSLELWGGYGYTF. In DNA, the CDR3 is TGTGCCAGCAGCTTAGAGTTATGGGGCGGCTATGGCTACACCTTC. The genes are TRBV11-2 and TRBJ1-2; a weak D match, TRBD1 (5 bases). Per germline, CDR1 SGHAT and CDR2 FQNNGV. Deletions cut 0 bases from V and 4 bases from J, with 12 bases between. The CDR3 runs 15 residues.

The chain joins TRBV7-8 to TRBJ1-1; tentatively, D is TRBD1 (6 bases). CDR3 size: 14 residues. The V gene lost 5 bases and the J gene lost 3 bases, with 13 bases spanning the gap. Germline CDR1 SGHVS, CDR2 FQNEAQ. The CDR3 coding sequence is TGTGCCAGCAGCCAACGGGACATAGACACTGAAGCTTTCTTT. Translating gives CASSQRDIDTEAFF.

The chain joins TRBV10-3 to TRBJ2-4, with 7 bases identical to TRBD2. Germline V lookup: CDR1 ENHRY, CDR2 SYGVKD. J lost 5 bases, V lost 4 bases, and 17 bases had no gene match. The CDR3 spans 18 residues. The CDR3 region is CAISARGRGDLFQNIQYF. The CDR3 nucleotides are TGTGCCATCAGTGCACGGGGTCGGGGGGATCTCTTCCAAAACATTCAGTACTTC.

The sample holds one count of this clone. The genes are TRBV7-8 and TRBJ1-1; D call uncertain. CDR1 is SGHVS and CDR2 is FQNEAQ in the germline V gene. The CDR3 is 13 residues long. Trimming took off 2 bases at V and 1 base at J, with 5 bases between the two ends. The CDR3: CASSLMENTEAFF. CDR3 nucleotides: TGTGCCAGCAGCTTAATGGAGAACACTGAAGCTTTCTTT.

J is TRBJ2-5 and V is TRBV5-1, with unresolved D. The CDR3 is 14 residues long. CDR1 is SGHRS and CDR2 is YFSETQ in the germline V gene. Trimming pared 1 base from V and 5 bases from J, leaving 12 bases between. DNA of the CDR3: TGCGCCAGCAGCTTGACGGCAGTCAGGGAGACCCAGTACTTC. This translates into CASSLTAVRETQYF.

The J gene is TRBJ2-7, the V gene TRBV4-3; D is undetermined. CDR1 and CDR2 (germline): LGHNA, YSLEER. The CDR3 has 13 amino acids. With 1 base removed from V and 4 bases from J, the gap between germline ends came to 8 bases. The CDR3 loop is CASSQALLYEQYF. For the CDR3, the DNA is TGCGCCAGCAGCCAAGCGCTTTTATACGAGCAGTACTTC.

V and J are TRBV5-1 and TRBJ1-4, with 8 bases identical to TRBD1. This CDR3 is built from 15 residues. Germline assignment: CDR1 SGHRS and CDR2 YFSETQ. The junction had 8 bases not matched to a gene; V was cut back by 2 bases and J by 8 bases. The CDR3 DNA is TGCGCCAGCAGCTTTACAGGGGGTGAGGGGGAAAAACTGTTTTTT. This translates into CASSFTGGEGEKLFF.

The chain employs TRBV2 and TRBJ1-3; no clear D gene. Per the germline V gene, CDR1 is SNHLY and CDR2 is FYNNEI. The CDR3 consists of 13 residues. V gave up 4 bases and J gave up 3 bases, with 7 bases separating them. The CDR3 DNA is TGTGCCAGCAGTGCACAGATTGGAAACACCATATATTTT. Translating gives CASSAQIGNTIYF.

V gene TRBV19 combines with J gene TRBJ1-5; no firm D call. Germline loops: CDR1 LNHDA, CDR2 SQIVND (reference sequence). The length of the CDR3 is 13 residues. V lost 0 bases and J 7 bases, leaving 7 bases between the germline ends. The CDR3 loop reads CASSIEREQPQHF. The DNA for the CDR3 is TGTGCCAGTAGTATAGAAAGGGAGCAGCCCCAGCATTTT.